The sample holds a few counts of the clone carrying this TCR beta chain. Its antigen is still unknown. TCR beta cDNA libraries had unique molecular identifiers. MiXCR was run by TCRdb on the PCR reads, yielding one entry per CDR3 protein. The repertoire holds 550,000 to 700,000 distinct CDR3 sequences, with roughly two fifths as singletons. Deletions cut 5 bases from V and 1 base from J, with 14 bases between. CDR3 length: 15 residues. The entry originates in a study of post-analysis software for immune sequencing data. About the research overall: Disease trajectories encompassed relapsing-remitting, secondary progressive and progressive-relapsing multiple sclerosis.

Overall study findings and caveats: There were five TRBV segments more frequent in patients than controls, and TRBV5-6, TRBV5-1 and TRBV20-1 were among them. A significant reduction in normalized Chao1 diversity was observed in multiple sclerosis patients versus controls.

The chain is built from TRBV12-3 or TRBV12-4 and TRBJ2-5; possible D gene TRBD1, 6 bases. The sample consisted of blood. The clonotype comes from a girl aged 5-17 years with multiple sclerosis. The CDR3 is CASSTRDTRQETQYF. CDR3 bases: TGTGCCAGCAGTACAAGGGACACCCGCCAAGAGACCCAGTACTTC.